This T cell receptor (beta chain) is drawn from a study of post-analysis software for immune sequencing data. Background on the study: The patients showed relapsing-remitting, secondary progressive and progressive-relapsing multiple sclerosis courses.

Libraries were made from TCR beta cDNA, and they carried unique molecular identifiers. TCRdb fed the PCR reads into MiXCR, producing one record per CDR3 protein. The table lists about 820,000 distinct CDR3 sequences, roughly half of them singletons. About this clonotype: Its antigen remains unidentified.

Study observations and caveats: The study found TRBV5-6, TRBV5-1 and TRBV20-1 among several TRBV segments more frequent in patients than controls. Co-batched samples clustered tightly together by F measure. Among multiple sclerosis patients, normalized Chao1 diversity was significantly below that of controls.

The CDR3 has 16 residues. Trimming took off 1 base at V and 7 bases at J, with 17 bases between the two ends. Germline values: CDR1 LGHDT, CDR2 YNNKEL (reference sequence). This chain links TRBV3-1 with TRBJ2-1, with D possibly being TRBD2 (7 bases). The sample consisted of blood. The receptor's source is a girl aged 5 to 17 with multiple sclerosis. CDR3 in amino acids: CASSQGLGRGRNEQFF. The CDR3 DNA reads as TGTGCCAGCAGCCAAGGATTGGGGCGGGGGCGTAATGAGCAGTTCTTC.